One sample yielded the 29 T cell receptor beta chains listed below, sequenced in a study of blood T cell repertoires in COVID-19 (dated by TCRdb to the early 2020s). The method was the immunoSEQ multiplex PCR assay. TCRdb limited this immuneACCESS table to in-frame rearrangements with V and J called. A share of clones is missing; checked studies link under half to unresolved V genes, and the rest is unexplained. A total of some 95,000 clones appear in this sample, around 93% of them only once. Roughly 2% of the sample is taken by the ten largest. Sequencing was done on a sample of peripheral blood. Receptors were obtained from a human donor with active COVID-19. The donor label of this sample is uncertain.

This clone was detected only once. The chain combines TRBV28 with TRBJ1-3; weak D call: TRBD1 (6 bases). Trimming stripped 5 bases from V and 1 base from J, with 18 bases between. This CDR3 contains 17 residues. Germline CDR1 reads MDHEN; CDR2 reads SYDVKM. CDR3 region: CASSGEWGPQSGNTIYF. CDR3 DNA sequence: TGTGCCAGCAGTGGAGAATGGGGGCCGCAGTCTGGAAACACCATATATTTT.

The rearrangement links TRBV19 to TRBJ2-7; 7 positions match TRBD2. The germline CDR1 and CDR2 sequences are LNHDA and SQIVND (reference sequence). Losses at the gene ends were 7 bases for V and 2 bases for J; bases not matched to a gene: 5. The CDR3 length is 13 residues. CDR3 DNA sequence: TGTGCCAGTACCCCGGGGGGAACCTACGAGCAGTACTTC. Translated: CASTPGGTYEQYF.

The rearrangement links TRBV11-2 to TRBJ1-5; D not certain. This CDR3 is 14 amino acids long. Germline V gene lookup returns CDR1 SGHAT and CDR2 FQNNGV. Deletions cut 5 bases from V and 5 bases from J, with 13 bases between. The CDR3 DNA reads as TGTGCCAGCAGCCCCGATCCGGGGTATCAGCCCCAGCATTTT. Translating it yields CASSPDPGYQPQHF.

The chain couples TRBV12-3 or TRBV12-4 to TRBJ1-1; D is uncertain. V was pared by 3 bases and J by 5 bases, with 10 bases between. This CDR3 is 13 amino acids long. CDR3 bases: TGTGCCAGCAGTTTGTCGAGGGTGACTGAAGCTTTCTTT. Its translation is CASSLSRVTEAFF.

CDR3 in amino acids: CASGTRDRDNEQFF. The CDR3 bases are TGTGCCAGCGGAACCCGGGACAGAGACAATGAGCAGTTCTTC. The rearrangement joins TRBV6-5 to TRBJ2-1; 7 nucleotides match TRBD1. V lost 8 bases and J lost 5; bases outside the gene matches: 9. CDR3 length: 14 residues. From germline, CDR1 is MNHEY and CDR2 SVGAGI.

CDR3 in amino acids: CATSDAGEFYGYTF. The CDR3 nucleotides are TGTGCCACCAGTGATGCCGGTGAGTTCTATGGCTACACCTTC. The chain links TRBV24-1 to TRBJ1-2; D ambiguous. This CDR3 is 14 amino acids long. The germline CDR1 and CDR2 sequences are KGHDR and SFDVKD. V lost 3 bases to trimming and J lost 4 bases, with 11 bases between them.

The chain joins TRBV12-3 or TRBV12-4 to TRBJ1-2; D is unresolved. The CDR3 has 13 amino acids. Between the trimmed V and J ends, which lost 3 bases and 5 bases, there was a span of 10 bases. The chain's CDR3 is CASSLLQNYGYTF. As DNA, the CDR3 is TGTGCCAGCAGTTTGTTACAGAATTATGGCTACACCTTC.

The rearrangement joins TRBV5-1 to TRBJ2-7; no reliable D call. The V gene's germline CDR1 is SGHRS and CDR2 YFSETQ. The CDR3 sequence is 14 residues long. The V gene lost 2 bases and the J gene lost 0 bases, with 9 bases spanning the gap. In DNA form, the CDR3 reads TGCGCCAGCAGCTTTAGAGAGAGCTCCTACGAGCAGTACTTC. Translation: CASSFRESSYEQYF.

The V gene is TRBV5-1, the J gene TRBJ1-1, with 10 bases matching TRBD1. Trimming removed 1 base from V and 5 bases from J; junction bases left unmatched: 8. This CDR3 region has 16 residues. The germline V gene encodes CDR1 SGHRS and CDR2 YFSETQ. The CDR3 sequence is CASSLSPTGGMTEAFF. The CDR3 DNA is TGCGCCAGCAGCTTGTCGCCGACAGGGGGCATGACTGAAGCTTTCTTT.

The CDR3 spells CASSLSTDTQYF. The DNA of the CDR3 is TGCGCCAGCAGCTTATCGACAGATACGCAGTATTTT. The chain employs TRBV5-1 and TRBJ2-3; D is uncertain. The CDR3 is 12 amino acids. V lost 2 bases to trimming and J lost 3 bases, with 4 bases between them. CDR1 is SGHRS and CDR2 is YFSETQ in the germline V gene.

The rearrangement joins TRBV29-1 to TRBJ2-3; D not resolved. Trimming stripped 2 bases from V and 0 bases from J, with 9 bases between. Germline V gene sequence: CDR1 SQVTM, CDR2 ANQGSEA. The CDR3 runs 14 residues. This CDR3 reads CSVEPAASTDTQYF. The CDR3 DNA follows: TGCAGCGTTGAACCGGCGGCAAGCACAGATACGCAGTATTTT.

Written as DNA, the CDR3 is TGTGCCAGCAGTTACTCTCCCGGGGTCGAGCAGTTCTTC. Translated: CASSYSPGVEQFF. The gene calls are TRBV6-6 and TRBJ2-1; D is possibly TRBD2 (5 bases). Germline V gives CDR1 MNHNY, CDR2 SVGAGI (reference sequence). V was pared by 0 bases and J by 10 bases, with 10 bases between. The CDR3 runs to 13 residues.

The V call is TRBV10-3, the J call TRBJ2-6; D may be TRBD1 (5 bases). V was trimmed by 0 bases and J by 2 bases, leaving 5 bases between them. The germline CDR1 and CDR2 sequences are ENHRY and SYGVKD. The CDR3 loop spans 15 amino acids. CDR3 sequence: CAISESGAGANVLTF. The DNA for the CDR3 is TGTGCCATCAGTGAGTCAGGGGCTGGGGCCAACGTCCTGACTTTC.

The J gene is TRBJ2-3, the V gene TRBV6-5, with a possible D match to TRBD2 (5 bases). The CDR3 spans 15 residues. Germline loops: CDR1 MNHEY, CDR2 SVGAGI. V lost 4 bases to trimming and J lost 1 base, with 12 bases between them. CDR3 sequence: CASSFSLEGTDTQYF. In DNA form, the CDR3 reads TGTGCCAGCAGTTTCTCACTAGAGGGCACAGATACGCAGTATTTT.

The chain joins TRBV19 to TRBJ1-3; the D is unclear. The CDR3 is 16 amino acids. V lost 5 bases, J lost 0 bases, and 14 bases lay in between. Germline CDR1 LNHDA, CDR2 SQIVND (reference sequence). The CDR3: CASSVQLSSSGNTIYF. DNA of the CDR3: TGTGCCAGTAGTGTACAGCTTTCGAGCTCTGGAAACACCATATATTTT.

The chain combines TRBV9 with TRBJ2-5; 8 bases match TRBD2. CDR1 is SGDLS and CDR2 is YYNGEE in the germline V gene. J was trimmed by 3 bases and V by 3 bases; bases with no gene match: 13. This CDR3 has 17 residues. CDR3 bases: TGTGCCAGCAGCGGATTGTCGGGACTAGATCGGGAAGAGACCCAGTACTTC. It yields the protein CASSGLSGLDREETQYF.

This clone was seen only a few times. The chain recombines TRBV6-5 with TRBJ2-5; weak D call: TRBD2 (5 bases). V lost 6 bases, J lost 9 bases, and 20 bases lay in between. CDR1 and CDR2 (germline): MNHEY, SVGAGI. This CDR3 is 14 amino acids long. The CDR3 DNA reads TGTGCCAGCAGCTCTTCCTACCGGGGAGACGCCCAGTACTTC. This translates into CASSSSYRGDAQYF.

The chain recombines TRBV13 with TRBJ2-7; weak D call: TRBD1 (5 bases). Trimming pared 3 bases from V and 1 base from J, leaving 10 bases between. Germline values: CDR1 PRHDT, CDR2 FYEKMQ (reference sequence). This CDR3 is 14 amino acids long. The CDR3 sequence: CASSLAGHSYEQYF. In nucleotides, the CDR3 is TGTGCCAGCAGCTTGGCAGGGCATTCCTACGAGCAGTACTTC.

The V and J genes are TRBV6-5 and TRBJ2-1; 11 bases are shared with TRBD1. The V gene end was trimmed by 4 bases and the J gene end by 8 bases; junction bases not matched to a gene: 7. The CDR3 totals 15 residues. Germline CDR1 and CDR2: MNHEY and SVGAGI. CDR3 nucleotide sequence: TGTGCCAGCAGTTTCAGGGGACAGGGGGAAGATGAGCAGTTCTTC. Translation: CASSFRGQGEDEQFF.

This clone was counted a single time. The J gene is TRBJ1-1, the V gene TRBV5-1, with 8 nucleotides matching TRBD1. There are 15 residues in the CDR3. With 4 bases clipped from V and 7 bases from J, the junction kept 12 bases outside the gene matches. Looked up from germline, CDR1 is SGHRS and CDR2 is YFSETQ. CDR3 in amino acids: CASSVEQGGSVEAFF. CDR3 DNA sequence: TGCGCCAGCAGCGTGGAACAGGGGGGGTCGGTTGAAGCTTTCTTT.

The chain joins TRBV10-3 to TRBJ2-7; 10 bases line up with TRBD1. After removal of 6 bases from V and 4 bases from J, the junction contained 9 bases not matched to a gene. Germline V gene lookup returns CDR1 ENHRY and CDR2 SYGVKD. The CDR3 is made up of 15 amino acids. Here the CDR3 DNA reads TGTGCCATCAGCGAACCGGGACAGGGGTTTTACGAGCAGTACTTC. Protein product: CAISEPGQGFYEQYF.

The chain recombines TRBV2 with TRBJ1-5; 8 positions agree with TRBD1. The V gene end was trimmed by 6 bases and the J gene end by 3 bases; junction bases not matched to a gene: 10. This CDR3 comprises 16 residues. The germline V gene has CDR1 SNHLY and CDR2 FYNNEI. The CDR3 loop reads CASRTTDRGSNQPQHF. DNA for the CDR3: TGTGCCAGCAGAACTACCGACAGGGGTTCCAATCAGCCCCAGCATTTT. The full variable domain, rest sourced from reference TRBV2 and TRBJ1-5, is EPEVTQTPSHQVTQMGQEVILRCVPISNHLYFYWYRQILGQKVEFLVSFYNNEISEKSEIFDDQFSVERPDGSNFTLKIRSTKLEDSAMYFCASRTTDRGSNQPQHFGDGTRLSIL.

The CDR3 DNA is TGTGCCAGCAGCGTAGCTGGGGGACAGGGCGGGACAGATACGCAGTATTTT. The encoded protein is CASSVAGGQGGTDTQYF. J is TRBJ2-3 and V is TRBV9; 9 nucleotides align to TRBD1. Germline CDR1 SGDLS, CDR2 YYNGEE. This CDR3 spans 17 amino acids. V shed 0 bases and J 3 bases; nucleotides not matched to a gene: 8.

The V and J genes are TRBV2 and TRBJ1-1; 12 bases align to TRBD1. The length of the CDR3 is 13 residues. Germline loops: CDR1 SNHLY, CDR2 FYNNEI. The CDR3 coding sequence is TGTGCGGGACAGGGGGCAATGAACACTGAAGCTTTCTTT. Protein: CAGQGAMNTEAFF.

This clone showed up just once. V and J are TRBV6-5 and TRBJ1-2; D may be TRBD1 (6 bases). Between the trimmed V and J ends, which lost 6 bases and 5 bases, there was a span of 16 bases. The CDR3 has 14 amino acids. The germline V gene encodes CDR1 MNHEY and CDR2 SVGAGI. CDR3 loop: CASSGGGAGYGYTF. Written as DNA, the CDR3 is TGTGCCAGCAGCGGGGGGGGCGCGGGGTATGGCTACACCTTC.

This clone was observed a single time. The J gene is TRBJ2-3, the V gene TRBV5-4; 15 bases agree with TRBD2. Germline V CDR1 and CDR2: SGHNT, YYREEE (reference sequence). The V gene end was trimmed by 4 bases and the J gene end by 6 bases; junction bases not matched to a gene: 6. The CDR3 extends over 16 amino acids. CDR3 nucleotides: TGTGCCAGCAGCCCCCGGACTAGCGGGGGGGCCGATACGCAGTATTTT. This sequence encodes CASSPRTSGGADTQYF.

The V and J genes are TRBV9 and TRBJ1-3; D gene unclear. Between the trimmed V and J ends, which lost 2 bases and 2 bases, there was a span of 14 bases. From germline, CDR1 is SGDLS and CDR2 YYNGEE. CDR3 size: 16 residues. Here the CDR3 reads CASSVSELVAGNTIYF. For the CDR3, the DNA is TGTGCCAGCAGCGTGTCTGAATTAGTGGCTGGAAACACCATATATTTT.

The genes are TRBV18 and TRBJ2-1; D perhaps matches TRBD2 (5 bases). This CDR3 has 14 residues. Trimming pared 0 bases from V and 9 bases from J, leaving 12 bases between. The germline CDR1 and CDR2 sequences are KGHSH and LQKENI. The CDR3 DNA reads TGTGCCAGCTCACCACCGGTCCAAGGGAGTGAGCAGTTCTTC. It yields the protein CASSPPVQGSEQFF.

The chain carries TRBV7-3 and TRBJ2-3; 7 bases map to TRBD2. There are 13 residues in the CDR3. Losses at the gene ends were 4 bases for V and 3 bases for J; bases not matched to a gene: 1. Germline lookup yields CDR1 SGHTA and CDR2 FQGTGA. The DNA of the CDR3 is TGTGCCAGCAGCTCCGGGAGGACAGATACGCAGTATTTT. Protein sequence: CASSSGRTDTQYF.